These 17 T cell receptor beta chains were sequenced from one sample in a study of blood T cell repertoires in COVID-19. Generated by immunoSEQ multiplex PCR, the TCRdb table keeps only in-frame clones and is missing some. The sample includes about 85,000 clones, around nine tenths of them seen just once. The sample was peripheral blood. Receptors were obtained from a man aged 55 to 70 with acute or convalescent COVID-19.

The chain couples TRBV7-3 to TRBJ2-2, with 7 bases matching TRBD1. This CDR3 is 15 amino acids long. Germline loops: CDR1 SGHTA, CDR2 FQGTGA. The ends lost 5 bases at V and 4 bases at J; junction bases unmatched: 7. The CDR3 sequence: CASSLDRVGTGELFF. The CDR3, as DNA: TGTGCCAGCAGCCTTGACAGGGTTGGCACCGGGGAGCTGTTTTTT.

V and J are TRBV18 and TRBJ1-2; possible D gene TRBD1, 5 bases. Per the germline V gene, CDR1 is KGHSH and CDR2 is LQKENI. The length of the CDR3 is 16 residues. Trimming stripped 3 bases from V and 7 bases from J, with 21 bases between. CDR3 in amino acids: CASSPSSGISGGGYTF. CDR3 coding DNA: TGTGCCAGCTCACCTTCGTCAGGGATCTCGGGGGGTGGCTACACCTTC.

The chain employs TRBV21-1 and TRBJ1-1; no DNA check was done on the table's D call, TRBD1. TRBV21-1 corresponds to a pseudogene. The CDR3 totals 13 residues. For the CDR3, the DNA is TGTGCCAGCTTACCCAGCCGAAAGGGGGATCCTACCTTT. Protein: CASLPSRKGDPTF.

The gene calls are TRBV7-2 and TRBJ2-2; a weak D match, TRBD1 (6 bases). This CDR3 has 16 amino acids. From germline, CDR1 is SGHTA and CDR2 FQGNSA. The V end was cut by 7 bases, the J end by 6 bases, with 21 bases between. The CDR3 DNA follows: TGTGCCAGCACCATGAACCGGCCAGGGGCGGCCGGGGAGCTGTTTTTT. Translation gives CASTMNRPGAAGELFF.

This clone was counted between two and nine times. The chain joins TRBV28 to TRBJ1-2; D perhaps matches TRBD1 (6 bases). This CDR3 is built from 13 residues. Deletions cut 6 bases from V and 1 base from J, with 9 bases between. Germline-derived CDR1 and CDR2 are MDHEN and SYDVKM. The chain's CDR3 is CASSKQGNYGYTF. Here the CDR3 DNA reads TGTGCCAGCAGCAAACAGGGTAACTATGGCTACACCTTC.

The chain employs TRBV5-1 and TRBJ1-3; D remains ambiguous. Trimming removed 0 bases at V and 4 bases at J, with 11 bases between. The CDR3 has 15 amino acids. Germline CDR1 is SGHRS and CDR2 is YFSETQ. CDR3 DNA sequence: TGCGCCAGCAGCTTGGGCCCCGGTGAGGGAAACACCATATATTTT. Its translation: CASSLGPGEGNTIYF. The whole variable domain, filled in from reference TRBV5-1 and TRBJ1-3, reads KAGVTQTPRYLIKTRGQQVTLSCSPISGHRSVSWYQQTPGQGLQFLFEYFSETQRNKGNFPGRFSGRQFSNSRSEMNVSTLELGDSALYLCASSLGPGEGNTIYFGEGSWLTVV.

This sequence joins TRBV10-2 and TRBJ2-1; 10 positions agree with TRBD2. Trimming at V came to 5 bases and at J to 4 bases, leaving 11 bases not matched to a gene. The CDR3 runs 17 residues. The V gene's germline CDR1 is WSHSY and CDR2 SAAADI. This CDR3 is CASSKAITSGKYNEQFF. The DNA of the CDR3 is TGCGCCAGCAGTAAGGCCATCACTAGCGGGAAATACAATGAGCAGTTCTTC.

The genes are TRBV4-2 and TRBJ1-1; D possibly corresponds to TRBD1 (6 bases). The length of the CDR3 is 15 residues. Germline V CDR1 and CDR2: LGHNA, YNFKEQ. Between the trimmed V and J ends, which lost 3 bases and 0 bases, there was a span of 11 bases. The CDR3, as DNA: TGTGCCAGCAGCCATCCGACAGGTATGAACACTGAAGCTTTCTTT. Amino acid sequence: CASSHPTGMNTEAFF.

The rearrangement links TRBV5-4 to TRBJ2-1; 8 bases fit TRBD1. The CDR3 loop spans 13 amino acids. Trimming removed 4 bases from V and 6 bases from J; junction bases left unmatched: 3. Germline-derived CDR1 and CDR2 are SGHNT and YYREEE (reference sequence). As DNA, the CDR3 is TGTGCCAGCAGCCCCGGGACAGGCAATGAGCAGTTCTTC. It codes for CASSPGTGNEQFF.

Only one count was recorded for this clone. The J gene is TRBJ2-7, the V gene TRBV10-2, with 8 bases matching TRBD1. J lost 2 bases, V lost 6 bases, and 9 bases had no gene match. This CDR3 region has 15 residues. Germline V CDR1 and CDR2: WSHSY, SAAADI. The CDR3 protein is CASSPGQGRTYEQYF. The CDR3 region has the DNA TGCGCCAGCAGCCCTGGACAGGGAAGGACCTACGAGCAGTACTTC.

The genes are TRBV11-2 and TRBJ1-1; the D gene is possibly TRBD1 (5 bases). V lost 3 bases and J lost 1, with 6 bases in between. The germline V gene encodes CDR1 SGHAT and CDR2 FQNNGV. This CDR3 has 13 amino acids. CDR3 DNA sequence: TGTGCCAGCAGCTTGGGGCAGAACACTGAAGCTTTCTTT. Protein: CASSLGQNTEAFF.

The chain is built from TRBV6-5 and TRBJ1-1, with D perhaps matching TRBD1 (6 bases). Trimming cost V 8 bases and J 10 bases, with 11 bases left between them. The germline V gene encodes CDR1 MNHEY and CDR2 SVGAGI. The CDR3 spans 10 residues. The CDR3 region is CASFRTVAFF. As DNA, the CDR3 is TGTGCCAGCTTCAGGACAGTAGCTTTCTTT.

This clone appeared a single time. This chain links TRBV19 with TRBJ1-1; 8 nucleotides agree with TRBD1. The CDR3 is 15 residues long. V gave up 7 bases and J gave up 0 bases; unmatched junction bases: 7. Germline V gene lookup returns CDR1 LNHDA and CDR2 SQIVND (reference sequence). In DNA form, the CDR3 reads TGTGCCAGTAAGAAGGACAGGGTCATGAACACTGAAGCTTTCTTT. It translates to CASKKDRVMNTEAFF.

The J gene is TRBJ2-3, the V gene TRBV5-8; D perhaps matches TRBD2 (5 bases). V was shortened by 4 bases and J by 0 bases, with 6 bases between the two germline ends. The CDR3 sequence is 13 residues long. Germline CDR1 SGHTS, CDR2 YDEGEE. The CDR3 DNA is TGTGCCAGCAGCGCTAGCAGCACAGATACGCAGTATTTT. It translates to CASSASSTDTQYF.

This clone was detected once. J is TRBJ2-7 and V is TRBV7-8; TRBD1 matches at 8 bases. The CDR3 loop spans 15 amino acids. The ends lost 3 bases at V and 4 bases at J; junction bases unmatched: 8. The germline V gene has CDR1 SGHVS and CDR2 FQNEAQ. The chain's CDR3 is CASSFAGGEDYEQYF. CDR3 DNA: TGTGCCAGCAGCTTTGCAGGGGGCGAAGATTACGAGCAGTACTTC.

The CDR3 is CASSITGGQQNTEAFF. The DNA for the CDR3 is TGTGCCAGTAGTATAACAGGCGGACAACAAAACACTGAAGCTTTCTTT. The gene calls are TRBV19 and TRBJ1-1; weak D call: TRBD1 (5 bases). The germline V gene encodes CDR1 LNHDA and CDR2 SQIVND (reference sequence). Trimming pared 2 bases from V and 2 bases from J, leaving 15 bases between. The CDR3 sequence is 16 residues long.

Details on this clone: At one boundary the junction diverges from the germline segment, which might be a read error. V gene TRBV7-9 combines with J gene TRBJ2-5; TRBD2 matches at 7 bases. Germline loops: CDR1 SEHNR, CDR2 FQNEAQ (reference sequence). This CDR3 comprises 13 residues. This CDR3 is CASSVAGVETQYF. Here the CDR3 DNA reads TGTGCCAGCAGCGTAGCGGGCGTGGAGACCCAGTACTTC.